The 14 T cell receptor beta chains given below trace back to one sample, sequenced in a study of cytomegalovirus exposure and HLA in healthy donors. Profiling relied on immunoSEQ multiplex PCR, and the TCRdb table lists in-frame clones only, not all of them. The repertoire includes 150,000 to 180,000 clones, around nine tenths of them detected once, and under 25% sits in the top ten. The sample taken for sequencing was PBMCs. The receptors were gathered from a man between 18 and 29 years old in good health and CMV-seropositive.

This clone was observed a few times. The V and J genes are TRBV12-5 and TRBJ2-1, with D possibly matching TRBD2 (5 bases). The CDR3 sequence is 14 residues long. V lost 1 base and J 8 bases, leaving 12 bases between the germline ends. The V gene's germline CDR1 is LGHNT and CDR2 FRNRAP. The CDR3 bases are TGTGCTAGTGGTTTGGAACTAGTCTTGTATGAGCAGTTCTTC. Protein: CASGLELVLYEQFF.

The chain has TRBV30 and TRBJ2-1; TRBD2 might be the D (6 bases). V shed 4 bases and J shed 1 base, with 14 bases lying between them. Per the germline V gene, CDR1 is GTSNPN and CDR2 is SVGIG (reference sequence). The length of the CDR3 is 15 residues. CDR3 residues: CAWTLWRESYNEQFF. DNA of the CDR3: TGTGCCTGGACATTGTGGCGGGAATCCTACAATGAGCAGTTCTTC.

This chain links TRBV5-6 with TRBJ1-5; D not resolved. This CDR3 is 14 amino acids long. CDR1 is SGHDT, CDR2 YYEEEE, per germline. V was clipped by 1 base and J by 3 bases, with 8 bases between them. The DNA for the CDR3 is TGTGCCAGCAGCTTGCGGGAATTCAATCAGCCCCAGCATTTT. Its protein product is CASSLREFNQPQHF.

This clone was recorded at least ten times. This chain links TRBV7-8 with TRBJ2-7; 8 bases agree with TRBD1. From germline, CDR1 is SGHVS and CDR2 FQNEAQ. This CDR3 spans 15 amino acids. V was pared by 6 bases and J by 2 bases, with 9 bases of the junction left unmatched. The CDR3 nucleotides are TGTGCCAGCAGGCACTCCGGGACAGGTACCTACGAGCAGTACTTC. Amino acid sequence: CASRHSGTGTYEQYF.

The rearrangement uses TRBV9 and TRBJ2-2; 11 nucleotides agree with TRBD2. Germline V gives CDR1 SGDLS, CDR2 YYNGEE. V shed 3 bases and J 8 bases; nucleotides not matched to a gene: 6. The CDR3 is 15 amino acids. The chain's CDR3 is CASSGTSGSLGELFF. In nucleotides, the CDR3 is TGTGCCAGCAGCGGAACTAGCGGGAGCCTGGGGGAGCTGTTTTTT.

The chain is built from TRBV1 and TRBJ2-7; TRBD2 reflects the table's D call only, with no check against the DNA. TRBV1 is noted as a pseudogene. The CDR3 is 12 amino acids. The CDR3 protein is CTSRRITYEQYF. The CDR3 DNA reads as TGCACCAGCAGGCGCATAACCTACGAGCAGTACTTC.

The J gene is TRBJ2-7, the V gene TRBV5-4, with D perhaps TRBD1 (6 bases). The CDR3 length is 15 residues. The V gene's germline CDR1 is SGHNT and CDR2 YYREEE (reference sequence). Trimming took off 2 bases at V and 2 bases at J, with 14 bases between the two ends. For the CDR3, the DNA is TGTGCCAGCAGCTTACTGGGGGCGACGACCTACGAGCAGTACTTC. It is translated as CASSLLGATTYEQYF.

The gene calls are TRBV28 and TRBJ2-7, with 9 bases identical to TRBD2. V lost 5 bases, J lost 3 bases, and 14 bases stayed unmatched. Per germline, CDR1 MDHEN and CDR2 SYDVKM. This CDR3 comprises 17 residues. The CDR3 nucleotides read TGTGCCAGCAGTGCGGGGGGGGCGGAAGATTTTTTCTACGAGCAGTACTTC. Its translation: CASSAGGAEDFFYEQYF. Complete variable domain (other parts from reference TRBV28 and TRBJ2-7): DVKVTQSSRYLVKRTGEKVFLECVQDMDHENMFWYRQDPGLGLRLIYFSYDVKMKEKGDIPEGYSVSREKKERFSLILESASTNQTSMYLCASSAGGAEDFFYEQYFGPGTRLTVT.

The chain has TRBV7-9 and TRBJ1-5; D is unresolved. The CDR3 has 15 residues. The germline V gene has CDR1 SEHNR and CDR2 FQNEAQ (reference sequence). V was pared by 0 bases and J by 0 bases, with 6 bases between. Written as DNA, the CDR3 is TGTGCCAGCAGCTTAGCGGCAGGTAGCAATCAGCCCCAGCATTTT. Its translation: CASSLAAGSNQPQHF.

The chain couples TRBV9 to TRBJ1-1, with a possible D match to TRBD1 (5 bases). The CDR3 extends over 18 amino acids. The V gene's germline CDR1 is SGDLS and CDR2 YYNGEE. The germline V and J ends were trimmed by 3 bases and 0 bases, with 21 bases remaining between them. The CDR3 loop reads CASSAKGNLGLLNTEAFF. In nucleotides, the CDR3 is TGTGCCAGCAGCGCTAAAGGCAACCTGGGACTCTTGAACACTGAAGCTTTCTTT.

This clone has only one observation. The chain carries TRBV27 and TRBJ2-5; 9 positions match TRBD1. The V gene end was trimmed by 5 bases and the J gene end by 4 bases; junction bases not matched to a gene: 8. The CDR3 extends over 15 amino acids. CDR1 and CDR2 from the germline V gene are MNHEY and SMNVEV (reference sequence). CDR3 in DNA: TGTGCCAGCAGTCTAGGGACAGGGCGAGGAGAGACCCAGTACTTC. This encodes CASSLGTGRGETQYF.

V usage is TRBV15 and J usage is TRBJ2-5; no clear D gene. The CDR3 extends over 13 amino acids. V was cut by 0 bases and J by 4 bases, with 6 bases left in between. CDR1 is LNHNV, CDR2 YYDKDF, per germline (reference sequence). CDR3 sequence reads: CATSRERLETQYF. CDR3 in DNA: TGTGCCACCAGCAGAGAGCGGTTAGAGACCCAGTACTTC. Based on the CDR3 plus reference TRBV15 and TRBJ2-5, the full variable domain is DAMVIQNPRYQVTQFGKPVTLSCSQTLNHNVMYWYQQKSSQAPKLLFHYYDKDFNNEADTPDNFQSRRPNTSFCFLDIRSPGLGDTAMYLCATSRERLETQYFGPGTRLLVL.

This clone appeared many times. The chain joins TRBV5-4 to TRBJ1-2; D is ambiguous. Germline assignment: CDR1 SGHNT and CDR2 YYREEE (reference sequence). The CDR3 totals 14 residues. Between the trimmed V and J ends, which lost 4 bases and 6 bases, there was a span of 16 bases. CDR3 DNA: TGTGCCAGCAGCCGGGAGCCCACGGGTAATGGCTACACCTTC. Protein sequence: CASSREPTGNGYTF.

The chain is built from TRBV6-5 and TRBJ2-5; a possible D gene is TRBD1 (8 bases). The V end lost 6 bases, the J end lost 5 bases, and 13 bases lay between the germline ends. Germline V lookup: CDR1 MNHEY, CDR2 SVGAGI. The CDR3 runs to 13 residues. CDR3: CASSLQGGETQYF. CDR3 in DNA: TGTGCCAGCAGCTTACAGGGGGGGGAGACCCAGTACTTC.